The sequence of this TCR beta chain was determined in a study of Graves' ophthalmopathy and Graves' hyperthyroidism. Study in general: Prior to any treatment, peripheral blood was collected at the time of initial diagnosis. Study results and caveats: Most expanded clonotypes from thyroid (those above 0.001 frequency) were also found in blood.

Every ophthalmopathy donor presented moderate-to-severe activity, CAS ≥3, NOSPECS ≥4 and duration under 3 months. The evidence that diagnosis relied on was clinical symptoms, serum thyroxine, TRAb, thyroid ultrasound and orbital computed tomography. There are many counts of this clonotype. Its antigen is undetermined. The CDR3 is 14 amino acids. Germline assignment: CDR1 DFQATT and CDR2 SNEGSKA (reference sequence). V lost 5 bases and J lost 3; bases outside the gene matches: 10. Beta-chain TCR CDR3 regions were amplified from RNA transcripts. An initial RT-PCR round employing HTBI primers preceded a second-round multiplex PCR. From the multiplex PCR reads, TCRdb called clonotypes with MiXCR, one entry per CDR3 protein. Of nearly 400,000 distinct CDR3 sequences listed, around 17% were seen once; the top ten hold roughly 1.5%.

Sequenced: peripheral blood. The sequence came from a woman aged 18-30 years with Graves' ophthalmopathy. The chain has TRBV20-1 and TRBJ2-7; TRBD2 aligns across 7 bases. The CDR3 reads CSAASGGGVYEQYF. The CDR3 bases are TGCAGTGCTGCCTCGGGAGGCGGTGTCTACGAGCAGTACTTC.